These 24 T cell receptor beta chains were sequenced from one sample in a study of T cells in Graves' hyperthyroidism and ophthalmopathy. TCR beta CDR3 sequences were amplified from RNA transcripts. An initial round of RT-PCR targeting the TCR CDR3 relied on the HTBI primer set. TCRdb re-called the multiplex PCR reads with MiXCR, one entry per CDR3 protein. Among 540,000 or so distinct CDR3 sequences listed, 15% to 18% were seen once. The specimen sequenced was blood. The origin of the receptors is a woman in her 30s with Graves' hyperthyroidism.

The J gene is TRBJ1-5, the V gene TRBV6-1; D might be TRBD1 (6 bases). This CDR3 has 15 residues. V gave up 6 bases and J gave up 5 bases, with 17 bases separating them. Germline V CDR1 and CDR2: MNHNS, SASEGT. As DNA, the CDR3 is TGTGCCAGCAGAGGGGGAAACAGGGTGGATCAGCCCCAGCATTTT. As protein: CASRGGNRVDQPQHF.

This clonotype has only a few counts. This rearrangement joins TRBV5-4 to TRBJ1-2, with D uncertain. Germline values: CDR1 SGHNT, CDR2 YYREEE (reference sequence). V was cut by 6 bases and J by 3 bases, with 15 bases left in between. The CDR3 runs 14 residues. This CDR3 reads CASTSGGLDYGYTF. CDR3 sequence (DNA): TGTGCCAGCACCTCCGGAGGACTAGACTATGGCTACACCTTC.

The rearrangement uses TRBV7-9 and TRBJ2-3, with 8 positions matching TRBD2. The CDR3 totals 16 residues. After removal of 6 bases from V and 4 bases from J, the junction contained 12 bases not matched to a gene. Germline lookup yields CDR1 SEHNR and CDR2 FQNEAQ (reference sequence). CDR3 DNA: TGTGCCAGCAGACGTAGCGGGACAAACGACGCAGATACGCAGTATTTT. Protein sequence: CASRRSGTNDADTQYF.

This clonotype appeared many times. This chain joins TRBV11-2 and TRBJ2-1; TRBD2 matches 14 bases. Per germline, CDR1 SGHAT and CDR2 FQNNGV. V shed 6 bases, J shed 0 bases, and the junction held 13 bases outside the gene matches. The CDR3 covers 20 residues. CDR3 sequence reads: CASSSISGTSGGSSYNEQFF. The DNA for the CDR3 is TGTGCCAGCAGTTCTATCTCCGGGACTAGCGGGGGTAGCTCCTACAATGAGCAGTTCTTC.

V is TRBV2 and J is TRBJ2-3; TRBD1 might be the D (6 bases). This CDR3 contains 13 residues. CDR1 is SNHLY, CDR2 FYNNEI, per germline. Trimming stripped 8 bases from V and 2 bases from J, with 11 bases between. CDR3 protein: CASAGATTDTQYF. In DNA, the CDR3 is TGTGCCAGCGCAGGGGCCACCACAGATACGCAGTATTTT. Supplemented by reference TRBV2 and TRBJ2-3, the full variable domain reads EPEVTQTPSHQVTQMGQEVILRCVPISNHLYFYWYRQILGQKVEFLVSFYNNEISEKSEIFDDQFSVERPDGSNFTLKIRSTKLEDSAMYFCASAGATTDTQYFGPGTRLTVL.

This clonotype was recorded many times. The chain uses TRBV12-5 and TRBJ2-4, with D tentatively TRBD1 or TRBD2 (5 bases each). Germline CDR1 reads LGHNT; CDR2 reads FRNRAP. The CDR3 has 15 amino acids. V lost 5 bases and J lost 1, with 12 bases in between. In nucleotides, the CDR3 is TGTGCTAGTGGTAATTCGTGGGGGGCCAAAAACATTCAGTACTTC. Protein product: CASGNSWGAKNIQYF.

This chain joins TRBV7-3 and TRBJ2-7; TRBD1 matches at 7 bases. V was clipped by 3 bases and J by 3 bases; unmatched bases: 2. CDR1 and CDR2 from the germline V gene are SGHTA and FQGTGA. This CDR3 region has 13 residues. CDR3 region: CASSFNRGYEQYF. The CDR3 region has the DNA TGTGCCAGCAGCTTTAACAGGGGCTACGAGCAGTACTTC.

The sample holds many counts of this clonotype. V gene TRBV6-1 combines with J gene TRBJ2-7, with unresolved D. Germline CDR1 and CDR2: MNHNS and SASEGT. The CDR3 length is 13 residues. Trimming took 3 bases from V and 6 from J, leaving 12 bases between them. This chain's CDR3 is CASSDWPAGEQYF. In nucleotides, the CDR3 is TGTGCCAGCAGTGACTGGCCTGCCGGCGAGCAGTACTTC.

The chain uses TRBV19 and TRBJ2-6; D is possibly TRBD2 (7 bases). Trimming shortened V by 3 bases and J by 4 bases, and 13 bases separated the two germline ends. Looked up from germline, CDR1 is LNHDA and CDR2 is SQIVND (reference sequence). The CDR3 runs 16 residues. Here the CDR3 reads CASSMTGGAGANVLTF. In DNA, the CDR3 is TGTGCCAGTAGTATGACGGGGGGCGCCGGGGCCAACGTCCTGACTTTC.

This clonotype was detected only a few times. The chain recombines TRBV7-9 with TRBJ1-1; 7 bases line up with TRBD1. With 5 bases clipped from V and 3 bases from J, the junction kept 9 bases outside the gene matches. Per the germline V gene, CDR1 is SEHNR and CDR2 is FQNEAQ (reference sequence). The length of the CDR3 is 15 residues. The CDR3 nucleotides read TGTGCCAGCAGCCCGCGGGGAGGGGGCCACACTGAAGCTTTCTTT. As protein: CASSPRGGGHTEAFF.

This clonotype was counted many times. This chain's CDR3 is CASSNRGPYLYEQYF. The CDR3 DNA reads as TGTGCCAGCAGCAACAGGGGGCCTTACCTCTACGAGCAGTACTTC. V usage is TRBV2 and J usage is TRBJ2-7; 9 bases match TRBD1. Germline CDR1 reads SNHLY; CDR2 reads FYNNEI. The CDR3 runs to 15 residues. Unmatched junction bases numbered 9, after V lost 6 bases and J lost 3 bases.

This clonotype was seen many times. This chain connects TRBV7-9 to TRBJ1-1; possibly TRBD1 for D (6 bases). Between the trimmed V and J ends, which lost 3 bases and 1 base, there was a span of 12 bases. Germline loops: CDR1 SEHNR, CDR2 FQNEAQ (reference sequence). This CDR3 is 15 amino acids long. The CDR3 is CASSLGASKNTEAFF. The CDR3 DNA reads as TGTGCCAGCAGCTTGGGGGCCTCGAAGAACACTGAAGCTTTCTTT. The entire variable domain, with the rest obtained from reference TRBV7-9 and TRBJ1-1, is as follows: DTGVSQNPRHKITKRGQNVTFRCDPISEHNRLYWYRQTLGQGPEFLTYFQNEAQLEKSRLLSDRFSAERPKGSFSTLEIQRTEQGDSAMYLCASSLGASKNTEAFFGQGTRLTVV.

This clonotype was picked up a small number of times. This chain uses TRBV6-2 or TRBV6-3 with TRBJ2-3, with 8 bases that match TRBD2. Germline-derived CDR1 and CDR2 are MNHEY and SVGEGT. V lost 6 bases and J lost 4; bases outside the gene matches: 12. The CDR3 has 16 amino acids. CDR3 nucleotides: TGTGCCAGCAGCTCGACTAGCGTTTGGGGTGCAGATACGCAGTATTTT. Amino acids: CASSSTSVWGADTQYF.

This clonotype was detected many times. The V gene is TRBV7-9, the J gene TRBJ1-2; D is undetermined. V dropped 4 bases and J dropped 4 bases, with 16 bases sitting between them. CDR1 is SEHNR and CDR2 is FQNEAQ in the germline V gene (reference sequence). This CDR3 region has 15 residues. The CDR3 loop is CASSYSENWAYGYTF. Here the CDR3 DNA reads TGTGCCAGCAGCTACAGCGAAAATTGGGCCTATGGCTACACCTTC.

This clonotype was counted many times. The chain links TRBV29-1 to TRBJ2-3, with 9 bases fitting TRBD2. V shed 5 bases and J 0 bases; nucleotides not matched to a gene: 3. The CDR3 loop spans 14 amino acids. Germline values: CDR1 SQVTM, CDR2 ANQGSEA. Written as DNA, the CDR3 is TGCAGCGTTCAAACTAGCGGGAGCACAGATACGCAGTATTTT. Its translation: CSVQTSGSTDTQYF.

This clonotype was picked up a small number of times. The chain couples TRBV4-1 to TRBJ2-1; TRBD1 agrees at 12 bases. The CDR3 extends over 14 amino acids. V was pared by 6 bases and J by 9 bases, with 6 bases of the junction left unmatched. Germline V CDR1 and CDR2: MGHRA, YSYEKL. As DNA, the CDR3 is TGCGCCAGCAGACCCGGGACAGGGGGCGGTGAGCAGTTCTTC. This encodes CASRPGTGGGEQFF.

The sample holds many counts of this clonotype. CDR3 sequence: CASSLGSGVGQPQHF. DNA for the CDR3: TGTGCCAGCAGCTTAGGGTCAGGGGTTGGACAGCCCCAGCATTTT. The V gene is TRBV7-6, the J gene TRBJ1-5, with TRBD1 as a possible D gene (6 bases). CDR1 is SGHVS and CDR2 is FNYEAQ in the germline V gene. The CDR3 is made up of 15 amino acids. V dropped 1 base and J dropped 7 bases, with 14 bases sitting between them.

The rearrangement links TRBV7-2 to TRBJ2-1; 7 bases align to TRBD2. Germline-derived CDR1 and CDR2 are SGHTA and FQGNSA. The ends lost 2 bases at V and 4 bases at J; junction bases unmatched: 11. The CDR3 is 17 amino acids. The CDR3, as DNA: TGTGCCAGCAGCTTACTAGGGGCGGGAGCCGGTTACAATGAGCAGTTCTTC. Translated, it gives CASSLLGAGAGYNEQFF.

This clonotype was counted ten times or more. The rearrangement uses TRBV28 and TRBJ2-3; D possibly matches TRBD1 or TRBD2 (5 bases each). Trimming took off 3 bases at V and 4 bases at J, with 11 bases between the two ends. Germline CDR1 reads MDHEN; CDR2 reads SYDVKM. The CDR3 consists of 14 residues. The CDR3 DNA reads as TGTGCCAGCAGTTTCTCTAGCAGGGCAGATACGCAGTATTTT. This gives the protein CASSFSSRADTQYF.

CDR3 sequence: CATSDVGQRGAFF. CDR3 DNA: TGTGCCACCAGTGATGTTGGCCAACGGGGAGCTTTCTTT. J is TRBJ2-2 and V is TRBV24-1; D gene unclear. The end of the DNA aligns better with TRBJ1-1, so the J call may be wrong. CDR1 and CDR2 (germline): KGHDR, SFDVKD. This CDR3 has 13 residues.

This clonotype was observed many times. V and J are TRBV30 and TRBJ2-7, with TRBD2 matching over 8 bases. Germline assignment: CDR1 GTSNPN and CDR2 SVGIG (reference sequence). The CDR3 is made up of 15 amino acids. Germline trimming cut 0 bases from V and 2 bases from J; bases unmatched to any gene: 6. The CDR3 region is CAWSVDPAGAYEQYF. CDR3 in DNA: TGTGCCTGGAGTGTAGATCCAGCGGGAGCCTACGAGCAGTACTTC.

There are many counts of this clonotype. The CDR3 region is CASSLAGTGGTEAFF. The CDR3 coding sequence is TGCGCCAGCAGCTTGGCCGGGACAGGGGGCACTGAAGCTTTCTTT. The chain links TRBV5-1 to TRBJ1-1; TRBD1 matches 11 bases. This CDR3 comprises 15 residues. The germline V gene has CDR1 SGHRS and CDR2 YFSETQ. The V gene end was trimmed by 0 bases and the J gene end by 4 bases; junction bases not matched to a gene: 2.

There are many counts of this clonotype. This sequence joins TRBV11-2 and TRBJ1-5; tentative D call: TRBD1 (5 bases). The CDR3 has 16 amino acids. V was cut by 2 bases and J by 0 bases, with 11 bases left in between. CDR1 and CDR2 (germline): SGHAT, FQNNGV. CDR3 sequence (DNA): TGTGCCAGCAGCTTAAAAGGGGTCCTTAGCAATCAGCCCCAGCATTTT. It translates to CASSLKGVLSNQPQHF.

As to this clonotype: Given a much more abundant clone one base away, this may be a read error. CDR3 amino acids: CASSVAPNEKLFF. CDR3 nucleotides: TGTGCCAGCAGCGTAGCCCCTAATGAAAAACTGTTTTTT. The chain combines TRBV9 with TRBJ1-4, with D uncertain. Trimming removed 0 bases at V and 3 bases at J, with 3 bases between. Germline CDR1 is SGDLS and CDR2 is YYNGEE. The CDR3 runs 13 residues.